A single sample gave rise to the 21 T cell receptor beta chains below, sequenced in a study of graft-versus-host responses after intestinal transplantation. Data came from immunoSEQ multiplex PCR; TCRdb stores just in-frame clones and leaves some out. This table has about 69,000 clones, roughly 90% appearing once. Sequenced here: bone marrow, sampled approximately 100 weeks after intestinal transplantation. These receptors came from a human patient who received an intestinal transplant, so some T cells may come from the graft donor.

V gene TRBV2 combines with J gene TRBJ2-7; possible D gene TRBD1, 6 bases. Trimming took 6 bases from V and 0 from J, leaving 15 bases between them. The CDR3 is made up of 15 amino acids. CDR1 is SNHLY and CDR2 is FYNNEI in the germline V gene. CDR3 sequence (DNA): TGTGCCAGCAGCTACCAGGGGCCCGACTCCTACGAGCAGTACTTC. Its protein product is CASSYQGPDSYEQYF.

The rearrangement uses TRBV6-6 and TRBJ1-5; D may be TRBD1 (5 bases). This CDR3 is built from 15 residues. V was cut by 5 bases and J by 0 bases, with 11 bases left in between. Germline V gene lookup returns CDR1 MNHNY and CDR2 SVGAGI (reference sequence). The CDR3 here is CASSKGQNSNQPQHF. As DNA, the CDR3 is TGTGCCAGCAGTAAGGGGCAGAATAGCAATCAGCCCCAGCATTTT.

The chain links TRBV9 to TRBJ2-7, with D maybe TRBD1 (5 bases). With 0 bases removed from V and 2 bases from J, the gap between germline ends came to 9 bases. Germline V gives CDR1 SGDLS, CDR2 YYNGEE. CDR3 length equals 14 residues. The CDR3 sequence is CASSVVPGTYEQYF. DNA of the CDR3: TGTGCCAGCAGCGTAGTGCCAGGGACCTACGAGCAGTACTTC.

This clone has a single count. J is TRBJ2-7 and V is TRBV6-6, with a weak D call TRBD1 (6 bases). Trimming cost V 5 bases and J 5 bases, with 13 bases left between them. From germline, CDR1 is MNHNY and CDR2 SVGAGI (reference sequence). This CDR3 contains 13 residues. The CDR3 DNA is TGTGCCAGCAGTCACAGGGTGAGGGACGAGCAGTACTTC. Residues: CASSHRVRDEQYF.

The rearrangement joins TRBV6-4 to TRBJ2-5, with unresolved D. Trimming cost V 4 bases and J 11 bases, with 14 bases left between them. The germline V gene has CDR1 MRHNA and CDR2 SNTAGT. The CDR3 covers 12 residues. Here the CDR3 reads CASSVRSLEQYF. CDR3 sequence (DNA): TGTGCCAGCAGTGTTCGATCGTTGGAGCAGTACTTC.

The CDR3 bases are TGCGCCAGCAGCCTTTGGGGCGAGGAGACCCAGTACTTC. Translating it yields CASSLWGEETQYF. This sequence joins TRBV5-1 and TRBJ2-5, with D possibly TRBD1 on 5 matching bases. V lost 4 bases and J 5 bases, leaving 12 bases between the germline ends. This CDR3 is 13 amino acids long. Germline CDR1 reads SGHRS; CDR2 reads YFSETQ.

V gene TRBV4-1 combines with J gene TRBJ1-3; D is unresolved. Germline CDR1 MGHRA, CDR2 YSYEKL. V dropped 0 bases and J dropped 3 bases, with 12 bases sitting between them. This CDR3 is 16 amino acids long. In DNA form, the CDR3 reads TGCGCCAGCAGCCAAGATGATATGGCCGGTGGAAACACCATATATTTT. Its translation: CASSQDDMAGGNTIYF.

V gene TRBV5-4 combines with J gene TRBJ2-1; a possible D gene is TRBD2 (5 bases). This CDR3 region has 12 residues. Trimming took 2 bases from V and 14 from J, leaving 14 bases between them. The V gene's germline CDR1 is SGHNT and CDR2 YYREEE (reference sequence). The CDR3 bases are TGTGCCAGCAGCTTAGTCGGCACCGGGGAGTTCTTC. It yields the protein CASSLVGTGEFF. Based on the CDR3 plus reference TRBV5-4 and TRBJ2-1, the full variable domain is ETGVTQSPTHLIKTRGQQVTLRCSSQSGHNTVSWYQQALGQGPQFIFQYYREEENGRGNFPPRFSGLQFPNYSSELNVNALELDDSALYLCASSLVGTGEFFGPGTRLTVL.

The J gene is TRBJ2-7, the V gene TRBV15, with D possibly TRBD1 on 6 matching bases. Germline CDR1 and CDR2: LNHNV and YYDKDF (reference sequence). The CDR3 has 17 amino acids. Trimming left V 4 bases short and J 6 bases short, with 25 bases between. CDR3 sequence (DNA): TGTGCCACCAGCATGTGGACAGCCAATACAATATCGGTCGAGCAGTACTTC. Its translation is CATSMWTANTISVEQYF.

The V call is TRBV4-1, the J call TRBJ1-4; D is perhaps TRBD1 (6 bases). This CDR3 is built from 15 residues. CDR1 is MGHRA, CDR2 YSYEKL, per germline. V was shortened by 4 bases and J by 10 bases, with 19 bases between the two germline ends. CDR3 region: CASSREAGAPGKLFF. CDR3 in DNA: TGCGCCAGCAGCCGAGAGGCGGGGGCCCCAGGAAAACTGTTTTTT.

This chain joins TRBV9 and TRBJ2-1; D might be TRBD2 (6 bases). This CDR3 is 14 amino acids long. Trimming took 4 bases from V and 8 from J, leaving 16 bases between them. CDR1 SGDLS and CDR2 YYNGEE come from the germline V gene. The CDR3 sequence is CASSTPASGDEQFF. As DNA, the CDR3 is TGTGCCAGCAGCACCCCCGCGTCGGGAGATGAGCAGTTCTTC.

The sample holds one count of this clone. The chain uses TRBV10-2 and TRBJ1-2; D not resolved. CDR1 and CDR2 (germline): WSHSY, SAAADI. The CDR3 has 13 amino acids. Trimming left V 7 bases short and J 6 bases short, with 15 bases between. CDR3 sequence reads: CASTPVRTDGYTF. The CDR3 nucleotides are TGCGCCAGCACCCCGGTTCGGACGGATGGCTACACCTTC.

V usage is TRBV7-3 and J usage is TRBJ2-5, with D tentatively TRBD1 (5 bases). CDR1 is SGHTA, CDR2 FQGTGA, per germline. V lost 3 bases and J lost 4, with 9 bases in between. The CDR3 is made up of 13 amino acids. This CDR3 reads CASSFGGAETQYF. Written as DNA, the CDR3 is TGTGCCAGCAGCTTCGGTGGGGCAGAGACCCAGTACTTC.

The V gene is TRBV12-5, the J gene TRBJ2-1, with TRBD2 identical over 8 bases. J gave up 3 bases and V 7 bases, and 14 bases lay outside the gene matches. Germline values: CDR1 LGHNT, CDR2 FRNRAP. This CDR3 is 17 amino acids long. The CDR3 nucleotides are TGTGCTAGTGCACGACGGAGCAGCGGGGGAGACTACAATGAGCAGTTCTTC. This translates into CASARRSSGGDYNEQFF.

This clone is a singleton in its sample. The rearrangement uses TRBV29-1 and TRBJ1-1; maybe TRBD1 (6 bases). The CDR3 is made up of 13 amino acids. CDR1 is SQVTM, CDR2 ANQGSEA, per germline. Deletions cut 7 bases from V and 0 bases from J, with 12 bases between. CDR3 sequence (DNA): TGCAGCGCTCAGGACAGCATGAACACTGAAGCTTTCTTT. Translated: CSAQDSMNTEAFF.

The chain is built from TRBV21-1 and TRBJ1-5. TRBV21-1 is labeled a pseudogene. This CDR3 has 21 residues. The CDR3 loop is CASSNKRGTGRTLYSNQPQHF. The CDR3 nucleotides are TGTGCCAGCAGCAATAAGCGGGGAACGGGCCGAACCCTTTATAGCAATCAGCCCCAGCATTTT.

This sequence joins TRBV6-5 and TRBJ1-4; D might be TRBD1 (5 bases). Trimming shortened V by 6 bases and J by 8 bases, and 13 bases separated the two germline ends. Germline V gene lookup returns CDR1 MNHEY and CDR2 SVGAGI. This CDR3 is built from 13 residues. For the CDR3, the DNA is TGTGCCAGCAGCAGGGCCTCGGGGGAAAAACTGTTTTTT. This encodes CASSRASGEKLFF.

This chain links TRBV7-9 with TRBJ2-2; D not resolved. This CDR3 is built from 13 residues. V dropped 3 bases and J dropped 6 bases, with 8 bases sitting between them. In germline, CDR1 is SEHNR, CDR2 FQNEAQ (reference sequence). The CDR3 DNA sequence: TGTGCCAGCAGCTTTGGAGAATCCGGGGAGCTGTTTTTT. Its translation: CASSFGESGELFF.

The chain has TRBV2 and TRBJ1-2; D not resolved. This CDR3 has 12 residues. CDR1 and CDR2 (germline): SNHLY, FYNNEI. V was trimmed by 8 bases and J by 6 bases, leaving 13 bases between them. CDR3 in amino acids: CASFLVGNGYTF. As DNA, the CDR3 is TGTGCCAGCTTCCTCGTGGGTAATGGCTACACCTTC.

This chain connects TRBV7-2 to TRBJ2-5; 12 positions agree with TRBD2. This CDR3 comprises 16 residues. CDR1 is SGHTA, CDR2 FQGNSA, per germline. V was pared by 5 bases and J by 8 bases, with 12 bases of the junction left unmatched. CDR3 sequence (DNA): TGTGCCAGCAGCGGAAGGACCGGGACTAGCGGGCTTACCCAGTACTTC. Residues: CASSGRTGTSGLTQYF.

The V and J genes are TRBV4-1 and TRBJ1-2, with a weak D call TRBD1 (5 bases). V lost 0 bases to trimming and J lost 0 bases, with 17 bases between them. Germline V lookup: CDR1 MGHRA, CDR2 YSYEKL. This CDR3 comprises 18 residues. The CDR3, as DNA: TGCGCCAGCAGCCAAGAACAGTGGGGTATGACAGCTAACTATGGCTACACCTTC. Protein product: CASSQEQWGMTANYGYTF.